This TCR beta chain was recorded in a study of blood T cell repertoires in COVID-19. Study information: Donors in the United States, Italy and Spain gave samples during acute or convalescent COVID-19.

Germline V gene lookup returns CDR1 LNHDA and CDR2 SQIVND (reference sequence). The CDR3 totals 15 residues. The V and J ends lost 2 bases and 0 bases respectively, with 8 bases between them. Sequenced by immunoSEQ multiplex PCR; TCRdb stores in-frame clones only, minus some. Found here are about 300,000 clones, under 90% of them singletons; the top ten hold about 4%. Clinical history as reported by participants underpinned cohort assignment. For this clone: Other DNA sequences from this sample encode an identical CDR3 as well.

The sample consisted of PBMCs or T cells enriched from blood (not recorded which). V gene TRBV19 combines with J gene TRBJ2-1, with no clear D. This sequence originates from a man aged 30-40 years who had recovered from COVID-19. The CDR3 DNA reads TGTGCCAGTAGTATATCTAGAGGCTCCTACAATGAGCAGTTCTTC. Amino acid sequence: CASSISRGSYNEQFF.